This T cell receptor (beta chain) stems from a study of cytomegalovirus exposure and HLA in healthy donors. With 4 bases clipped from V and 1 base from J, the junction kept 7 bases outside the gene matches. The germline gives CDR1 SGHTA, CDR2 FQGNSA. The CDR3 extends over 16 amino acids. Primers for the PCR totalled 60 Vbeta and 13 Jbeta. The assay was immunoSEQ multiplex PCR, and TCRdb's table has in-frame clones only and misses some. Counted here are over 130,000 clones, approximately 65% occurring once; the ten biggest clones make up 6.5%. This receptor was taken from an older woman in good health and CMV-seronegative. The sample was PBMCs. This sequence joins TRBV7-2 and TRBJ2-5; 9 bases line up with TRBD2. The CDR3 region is CASSSWMTSGQETQYF. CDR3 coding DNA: TGTGCCAGCAGCTCATGGATGACTAGCGGCCAAGAGACCCAGTACTTC.